Shown below are 9 T cell receptor beta chains from a single sample sequenced in a study of blood T cells in healthy people across ages. A sample-barcoded 5' primer and a J-beta primer mix were used in a second PCR of roughly 6 to 12 cycles. TCRdb processed the 5' RACE reads anew with MiXCR; each CDR3 protein has one entry. Of about 810,000 distinct CDR3 sequences in the sample, 36% were seen once. Material for sequencing was blood. Receptor source: a man aged 18 to 35 in good health.

The chain couples TRBV5-1 to TRBJ2-5; 11 nucleotides line up with TRBD2. The CDR3 is 16 residues long. The J segment lost 11 bases and the V segment lost 4 bases, leaving 16 bases of the junction unmatched. Germline CDR1 SGHRS, CDR2 YFSETQ. In DNA, the CDR3 is TGCGCCAGCAGCCACGTAGCGGGGGGGCCGAGCAATGAGCAGTACTTC. It encodes CASSHVAGGPSNEQYF. The entire variable domain, with the rest obtained from reference TRBV5-1 and TRBJ2-5, is as follows: KAGVTQTPRYLIKTRGQQVTLSCSPISGHRSVSWYQQTPGQGLQFLFEYFSETQRNKGNFPGRFSGRQFSNSRSEMNVSTLELGDSALYLCASSHVAGGPSNEQYFGPGTRLLVL.

The gene calls are TRBV4-3 and TRBJ2-1; 9 nucleotides align to TRBD2. This CDR3 is built from 16 residues. Unmatched junction bases numbered 3, after V lost 2 bases and J lost 1 base. The V gene's germline CDR1 is LGHNA and CDR2 YSLEER. The CDR3 is CASSQLSGGSYNEQFF. In DNA form, the CDR3 reads TGCGCCAGCAGCCAATTAAGCGGGGGGTCCTACAATGAGCAGTTCTTC.

On this clonotype itself: At one boundary the junction diverges from the germline segment, which might be a read error. The V and J genes are TRBV4-3 and TRBJ2-5; a weak D match, TRBD2 (7 bases). Germline loops: CDR1 LGHNA, CDR2 YSLEER. CDR3 length equals 14 residues. DNA for the CDR3: TGCGCCAACAGCCAACGGGGGGCGGGCAATGAGCAGTACTTC. It specifies CANSQRGAGNEQYF.

This chain connects TRBV5-6 to TRBJ2-2; no definite D call. This CDR3 is built from 16 residues. Between the trimmed V and J ends, which lost 2 bases and 0 bases, there was a span of 11 bases. The germline V gene encodes CDR1 SGHDT and CDR2 YYEEEE. DNA of the CDR3: TGTGCCAGCAGCTTTCGGACGGGTTCGAACACCGGGGAGCTGTTTTTT. Encoded protein: CASSFRTGSNTGELFF.

The chain has TRBV4-1 and TRBJ2-7; 10 bases agree with TRBD1. Per the germline V gene, CDR1 is MGHRA and CDR2 is YSYEKL. Losses at the gene ends were 3 bases for V and 7 bases for J; bases not matched to a gene: 12. The CDR3 covers 16 residues. The CDR3 sequence is CASSHSGQGSYNEQYF. DNA for the CDR3: TGCGCCAGCAGCCACTCGGGACAGGGGTCCTACAATGAGCAGTACTTC.

Points on this clonotype: The junction departs from the called germline gene at one end, perhaps through a read error. The V and J genes are TRBV12-3 or TRBV12-4 and TRBJ1-2, with 10 bases fitting TRBD1. This CDR3 has 15 residues. The CDR3 reads CASSNRQGAGHGHTF. In DNA form, the CDR3 reads TGTGCCAGCAGTAATAGACAGGGGGCTGGCCATGGCCACACCTTC.

This clonotype was seen once. V and J are TRBV7-3 and TRBJ1-6; D remains ambiguous. CDR3 length: 13 amino acids. The V and J ends lost 2 bases and 13 bases respectively, with 12 bases between them. The germline V gene encodes CDR1 SGHTA and CDR2 FQGTGA. The CDR3 sequence is CASSLELGRPLHF. The CDR3 bases are TGTGCCAGCAGCTTAGAGTTGGGTAGGCCCCTCCACTTT.

This clonotype was recorded a few times. The CDR3 reads CASSLRHRGLGGYTF. Here the CDR3 DNA reads TGTGCCAGCAGCTTAAGACACAGGGGTCTGGGCGGCTACACCTTC. The chain carries TRBV13 and TRBJ1-2; 7 bases align to TRBD1. CDR3 length: 15 residues. Trimming took 2 bases from V and 8 from J; bases not matched to a gene: 11. CDR1 and CDR2 from the germline V gene are PRHDT and FYEKMQ (reference sequence). The entire variable domain, with the rest obtained from reference TRBV13 and TRBJ1-2, is as follows: AAGVIQSPRHLIKEKRETATLKCYPIPRHDTVYWYQQGPGQDPQFLISFYEKMQSDKGSIPDRFSAQQFSDYHSELNMSSLELGDSALYFCASSLRHRGLGGYTFGSGTRLTVV.

The chain joins TRBV20-1 to TRBJ1-2; the D gene is possibly TRBD1 (6 bases). This CDR3 has 11 residues. The germline V gene has CDR1 DFQATT and CDR2 SNEGSKA (reference sequence). V was cut by 3 bases and J by 7 bases, with 9 bases left in between. CDR3 sequence (DNA): TGCAGTGCTAGGGTGACAGGTGGCTACACCTTC. Translation gives CSARVTGGYTF.